This T cell receptor (beta chain) was recovered during a study of identical twins. Study-wide findings and caveats: Invariant T cells like MAIT and iNKT could partly confound the zero-insertion analyses. Twins' surplus sharing was weaker for beta out-of-frame sequences.

This clonotype has at least ten counts. Its antigen is unidentified. CDR1 is SGHDN and CDR2 is FVKESK in the germline V gene. CDR3 length equals 13 residues. V lost 3 bases and J 2 bases, leaving 5 bases between the germline ends. TCRdb ran MiXCR on the 5' RACE reads and lists one entry per CDR3 protein. Among under 300,000 distinct CDR3 sequences listed, 12% were seen once. This sample was also put to use in a study of yellow fever vaccine responses in identical twins.

This TCR derives from a woman under 30 in good health. The specimen sequenced was memory (CD45RO+) T cells sorted from blood. The chain links TRBV14 to TRBJ2-1; D is ambiguous. DNA for the CDR3: TGTGCCAGCAGCCAGGAGACCTACAATGAGCAGTTCTTC. It codes for CASSQETYNEQFF.